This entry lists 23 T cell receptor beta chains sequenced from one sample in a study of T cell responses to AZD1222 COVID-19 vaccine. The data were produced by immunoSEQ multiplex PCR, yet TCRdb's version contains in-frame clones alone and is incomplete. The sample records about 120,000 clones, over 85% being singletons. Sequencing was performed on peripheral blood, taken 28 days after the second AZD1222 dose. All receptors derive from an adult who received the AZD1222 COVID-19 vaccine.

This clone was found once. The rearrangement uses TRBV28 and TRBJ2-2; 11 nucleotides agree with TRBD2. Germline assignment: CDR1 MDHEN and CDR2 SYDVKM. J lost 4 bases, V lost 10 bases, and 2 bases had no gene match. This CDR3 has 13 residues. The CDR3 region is CATGLAGTGELFF. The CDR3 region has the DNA TGTGCCACCGGACTAGCGGGCACCGGGGAGCTGTTTTTT. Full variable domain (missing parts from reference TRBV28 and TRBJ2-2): DVKVTQSSRYLVKRTGEKVFLECVQDMDHENMFWYRQDPGLGLRLIYFSYDVKMKEKGDIPEGYSVSREKKERFSLILESASTNQTSMYLCATGLAGTGELFFGEGSRLTVL.

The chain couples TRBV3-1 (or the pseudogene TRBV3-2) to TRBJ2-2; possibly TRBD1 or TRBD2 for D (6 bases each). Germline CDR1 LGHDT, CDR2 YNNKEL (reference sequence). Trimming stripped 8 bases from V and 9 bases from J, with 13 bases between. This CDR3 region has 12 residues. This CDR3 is CASGPGARELFF. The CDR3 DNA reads TGTGCCAGCGGTCCGGGGGCCCGGGAGCTGTTTTTT.

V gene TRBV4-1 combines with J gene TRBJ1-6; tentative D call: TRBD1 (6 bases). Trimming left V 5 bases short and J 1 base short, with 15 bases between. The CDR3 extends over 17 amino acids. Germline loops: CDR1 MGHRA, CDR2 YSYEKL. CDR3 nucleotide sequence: TGCGCCAGCAGCTCCTGGACAGTTGAGTCCTATAATTCACCCCTCCACTTT. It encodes CASSSWTVESYNSPLHF.

CDR3 bases: TGTGCCTGGAGTTCTGGGGGCCATCAGCCCCAGCATTTT. Its protein product is CAWSSGGHQPQHF. The chain carries TRBV30 and TRBJ1-5, with D perhaps matching TRBD1 (6 bases). The CDR3 spans 13 residues. Germline CDR1 and CDR2: GTSNPN and SVGIG (reference sequence). V lost 2 bases to trimming and J lost 5 bases, with 10 bases between them.

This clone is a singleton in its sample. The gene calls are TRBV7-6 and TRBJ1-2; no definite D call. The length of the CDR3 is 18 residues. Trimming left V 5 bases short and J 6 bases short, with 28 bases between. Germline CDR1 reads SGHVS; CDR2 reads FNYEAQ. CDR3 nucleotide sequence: TGTGCCAGCAGCCTCAATAATGTGTTACGGGGATCTTACCATGGCTACACCTTC. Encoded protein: CASSLNNVLRGSYHGYTF. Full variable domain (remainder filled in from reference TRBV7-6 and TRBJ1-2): GAGVSQSPRYKVTKRGQDVALRCDPISGHVSLYWYRQALGQGPEFLTYFNYEAQQDKSGLPNDRFSAERPEGSISTLTIQRTEQRDSAMYRCASSLNNVLRGSYHGYTFGSGTRLTVV.

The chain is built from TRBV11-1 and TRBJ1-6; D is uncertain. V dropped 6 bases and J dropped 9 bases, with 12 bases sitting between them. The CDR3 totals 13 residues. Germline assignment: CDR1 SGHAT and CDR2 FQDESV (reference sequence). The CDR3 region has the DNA TGTGCCAGCAGTCCTACAGCGCTTTCACCCCTCCACTTT. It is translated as CASSPTALSPLHF.

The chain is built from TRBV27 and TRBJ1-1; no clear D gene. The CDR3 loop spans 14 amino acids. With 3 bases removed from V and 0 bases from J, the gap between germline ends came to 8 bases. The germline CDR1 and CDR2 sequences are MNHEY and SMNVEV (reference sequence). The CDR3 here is CASSFGVMNTEAFF. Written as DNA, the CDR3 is TGTGCCAGCAGTTTTGGGGTCATGAACACTGAAGCTTTCTTT.

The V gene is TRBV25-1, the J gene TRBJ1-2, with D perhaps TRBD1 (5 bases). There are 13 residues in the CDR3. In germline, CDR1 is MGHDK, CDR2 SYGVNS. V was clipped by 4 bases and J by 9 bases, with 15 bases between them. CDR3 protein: CASSGDYLGSYTF. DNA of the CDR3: TGTGCCAGCAGTGGGGACTACCTCGGGAGCTACACCTTC.

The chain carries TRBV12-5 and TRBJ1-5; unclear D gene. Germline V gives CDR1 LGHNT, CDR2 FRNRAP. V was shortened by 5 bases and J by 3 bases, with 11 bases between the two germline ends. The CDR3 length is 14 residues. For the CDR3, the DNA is TGTGCTAGTGGTCCTCGGGCCTTCAATCAGCCCCAGCATTTT. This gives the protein CASGPRAFNQPQHF.

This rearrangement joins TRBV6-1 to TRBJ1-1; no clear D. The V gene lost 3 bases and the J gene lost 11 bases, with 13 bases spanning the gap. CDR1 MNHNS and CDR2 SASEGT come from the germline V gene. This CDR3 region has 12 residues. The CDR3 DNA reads TGTGCCAGCAGTGACGTGGGGAGAGAGGCTTTCTTT. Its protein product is CASSDVGREAFF.

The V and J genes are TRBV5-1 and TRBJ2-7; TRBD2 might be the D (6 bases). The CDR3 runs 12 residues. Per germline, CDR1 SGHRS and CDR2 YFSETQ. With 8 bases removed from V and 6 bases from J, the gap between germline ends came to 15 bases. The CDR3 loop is CARLAEFIEQYF. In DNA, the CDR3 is TGCGCCAGACTAGCCGAGTTCATCGAGCAGTACTTC.

CDR3 DNA: TGTGCCAGTAGTCCCATAGGGGGATTCACCGGGGAGCTGTTTTTT. Its protein is CASSPIGGFTGELFF. The chain uses TRBV19 and TRBJ2-2, with D perhaps TRBD1 (6 bases). V gave up 5 bases and J gave up 4 bases, with 14 bases separating them. The CDR3 covers 15 residues. CDR1 is LNHDA, CDR2 SQIVND, per germline (reference sequence).

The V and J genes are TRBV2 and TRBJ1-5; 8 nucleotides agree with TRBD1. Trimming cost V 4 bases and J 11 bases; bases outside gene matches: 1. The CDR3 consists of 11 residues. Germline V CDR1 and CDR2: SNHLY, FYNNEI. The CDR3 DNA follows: TGTGCCAGCAGTGCACAGGGGGCCCAGCATTTT. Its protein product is CASSAQGAQHF.

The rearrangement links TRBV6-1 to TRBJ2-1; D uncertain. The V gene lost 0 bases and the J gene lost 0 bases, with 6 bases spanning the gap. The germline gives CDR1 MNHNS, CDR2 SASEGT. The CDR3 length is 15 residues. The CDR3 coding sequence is TGTGCCAGCAGTGAAGCGGGATCCTCCTACAATGAGCAGTTCTTC. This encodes CASSEAGSSYNEQFF.

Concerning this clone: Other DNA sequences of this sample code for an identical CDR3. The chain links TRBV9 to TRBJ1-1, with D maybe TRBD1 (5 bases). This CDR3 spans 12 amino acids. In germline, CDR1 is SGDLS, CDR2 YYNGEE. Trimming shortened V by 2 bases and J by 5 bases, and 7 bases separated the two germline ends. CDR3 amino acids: CASSVGETEAFF. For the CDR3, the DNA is TGTGCCAGCAGCGTGGGGGAAACTGAAGCTTTCTTT.

The CDR3 region has the DNA TGTGCCAGCAGCTTAGGAGTTTTTGAGCAGTTCTTC. As protein: CASSLGVFEQFF. The chain employs TRBV11-2 and TRBJ2-1; the D is unclear. This CDR3 region has 12 residues. V lost 1 base, J lost 9 bases, and 7 bases lay in between. Germline V gives CDR1 SGHAT, CDR2 FQNNGV.

The CDR3 region is CASSLALGLDTQYF. CDR3 DNA: TGTGCCAGCAGCTTAGCGTTAGGTTTGGATACGCAGTATTTT. The chain joins TRBV7-9 to TRBJ2-3; D unresolved. Deletions cut 0 bases from V and 6 bases from J, with 10 bases between. This CDR3 is built from 14 residues. Germline V lookup: CDR1 SEHNR, CDR2 FQNEAQ (reference sequence).

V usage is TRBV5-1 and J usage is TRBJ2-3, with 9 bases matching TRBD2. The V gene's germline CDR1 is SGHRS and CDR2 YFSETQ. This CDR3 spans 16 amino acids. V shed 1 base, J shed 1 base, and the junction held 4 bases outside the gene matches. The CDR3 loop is CASSLSAGGRTDTQYF. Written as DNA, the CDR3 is TGCGCCAGCAGCTTGTCGGCGGGAGGGCGCACAGATACGCAGTATTTT.

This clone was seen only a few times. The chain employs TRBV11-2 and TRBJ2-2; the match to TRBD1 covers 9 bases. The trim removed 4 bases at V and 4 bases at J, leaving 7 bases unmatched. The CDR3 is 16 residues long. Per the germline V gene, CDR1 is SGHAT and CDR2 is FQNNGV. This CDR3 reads CASSSDRGFTTGELFF. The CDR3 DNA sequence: TGTGCCAGCAGCTCCGACAGGGGGTTTACCACCGGGGAGCTGTTTTTT.

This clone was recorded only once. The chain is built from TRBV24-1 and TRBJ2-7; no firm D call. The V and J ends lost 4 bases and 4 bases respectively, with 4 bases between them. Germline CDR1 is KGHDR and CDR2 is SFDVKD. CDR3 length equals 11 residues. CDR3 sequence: CATSEGYEQYF. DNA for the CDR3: TGTGCCACCAGTGAGGGATACGAGCAGTACTTC.

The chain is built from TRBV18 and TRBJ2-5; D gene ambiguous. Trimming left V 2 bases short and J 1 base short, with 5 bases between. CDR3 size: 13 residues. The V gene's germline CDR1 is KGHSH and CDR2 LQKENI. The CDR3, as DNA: TGTGCCAGCTCACCATTGCTCCAAGAGACCCAGTACTTC. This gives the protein CASSPLLQETQYF.

CDR3 sequence: CATSDPGPGAFF. CDR3 coding DNA: TGTGCCACCAGTGATCCAGGACCGGGCGCTTTCTTT. This chain links TRBV24-1 with TRBJ1-1; D is unresolved. Per the germline V gene, CDR1 is KGHDR and CDR2 is SFDVKD. Deletions cut 3 bases from V and 11 bases from J, with 12 bases between. CDR3 length: 12 residues.

The CDR3 DNA follows: TGTGCCAGTAGTATGGCGGGGGGTCAAGAGACCCAGTACTTC. It codes for CASSMAGGQETQYF. V gene TRBV19 combines with J gene TRBJ2-5; TRBD2 matches 8 bases. CDR1 LNHDA and CDR2 SQIVND come from the germline V gene (reference sequence). Losses at the gene ends were 3 bases for V and 2 bases for J; bases not matched to a gene: 2. There are 14 residues in the CDR3.